Listed here are 19 T cell receptor beta chains from one sample, sequenced in a study of technical replicates of blood from a handful of donors. Some clones are missing from TCRdb's copy, which holds only in-frame ones; the method was immunoSEQ multiplex PCR. The table includes about 74,000 clones, about 91% detected once. The sequenced material came from T cells isolated from PBMCs. The receptor source for this set is a human donor in good health.

The CDR3 nucleotides read TGTGCCAGCAGCAAACTTGGACATGTCGGTAATCAGCCCCAGCATTTT. Protein product: CASSKLGHVGNQPQHF. The chain carries TRBV21-1 and TRBJ1-5; the table assigns TRBD1, which was not confirmed against the DNA. TRBV21-1 is a pseudogene segment. The CDR3 totals 16 residues.

This clone occurred once. The genes are TRBV9 and TRBJ1-2; 7 nucleotides line up with TRBD1. Per the germline V gene, CDR1 is SGDLS and CDR2 is YYNGEE. The CDR3 has 13 residues. The V and J ends lost 0 bases and 4 bases, in that order; junction bases with no gene match: 0. The CDR3 loop is CASSVDRGYGYTF. CDR3 bases: TGTGCCAGCAGCGTAGACAGGGGCTATGGCTACACCTTC.

V and J are TRBV7-9 and TRBJ1-4; unclear D gene. Germline values: CDR1 SEHNR, CDR2 FQNEAQ (reference sequence). V was pared by 1 base and J by 2 bases, with 8 bases between. The CDR3 runs 15 residues. CDR3: CASSLGTATNEKLFF. As DNA, the CDR3 is TGTGCCAGCAGCTTAGGTACAGCTACTAATGAAAAACTGTTTTTT.

There are a few counts of this clone. The chain is built from TRBV5-1 and TRBJ2-7, with 8 bases matching TRBD1. There are 14 residues in the CDR3. Germline trimming cut 4 bases from V and 7 bases from J; bases unmatched to any gene: 10. CDR1 is SGHRS, CDR2 YFSETQ, per germline. The CDR3 sequence is CASSPWTGTGEQYF. CDR3 nucleotide sequence: TGCGCCAGCAGCCCCTGGACAGGGACGGGAGAGCAGTACTTC.

V usage is TRBV9 and J usage is TRBJ2-7; TRBD2 matches 11 bases. The CDR3 has 17 amino acids. J lost 1 base, V lost 0 bases, and 6 bases had no gene match. CDR1 is SGDLS and CDR2 is YYNGEE in the germline V gene. CDR3 amino acids: CASSVGTGTSGSYEQYF. In DNA, the CDR3 is TGTGCCAGCAGCGTAGGGACCGGGACTAGCGGTTCCTACGAGCAGTACTTC.

This clone has more than one count but fewer than ten. The rearrangement links TRBV5-1 to TRBJ1-1; D not resolved. Per the germline V gene, CDR1 is SGHRS and CDR2 is YFSETQ. Trimming took off 2 bases at V and 1 base at J, with 6 bases between the two ends. The CDR3 contains 13 residues. CDR3: CASSLEANTEAFF. CDR3 coding DNA: TGCGCCAGCAGCTTAGAAGCGAACACTGAAGCTTTCTTT.

The chain carries TRBV10-3 and TRBJ2-1, with D possibly TRBD1 on 6 matching bases. Germline assignment: CDR1 ENHRY and CDR2 SYGVKD. The CDR3 spans 14 residues. Trimming left V 11 bases short and J 6 bases short, with 20 bases between. CDR3 sequence (DNA): TGTGCCGTAAGACCGGGACAACTCCCCAATGAGCAGTTCTTC. This translates into CAVRPGQLPNEQFF.

The chain joins TRBV7-6 to TRBJ2-3; 10 bases align to TRBD1. CDR3 length: 14 residues. Germline V gives CDR1 SGHVS, CDR2 FNYEAQ. The V segment lost 4 bases and the J segment 4 bases; nucleotides outside the gene matches: 2. The CDR3 coding sequence is TGTGCCAGCAGCTCCGGACAGGGGGCAGATACGCAGTATTTT. Its translation: CASSSGQGADTQYF. Filled out from reference TRBV7-6 and TRBJ2-3, the complete variable domain reads GAGVSQSPRYKVTKRGQDVALRCDPISGHVSLYWYRQALGQGPEFLTYFNYEAQQDKSGLPNDRFSAERPEGSISTLTIQRTEQRDSAMYRCASSSGQGADTQYFGPGTRLTVL.

The V gene is TRBV27, the J gene TRBJ1-4, with D perhaps TRBD1 (5 bases). Germline CDR1 and CDR2: MNHEY and SMNVEV (reference sequence). The CDR3 sequence is 13 residues long. V lost 11 bases to trimming and J lost 3 bases, with 13 bases between them. CDR3 sequence: CASTRGPNEKLFF. The CDR3 DNA reads as TGTGCCTCAACGCGGGGCCCTAATGAAAAACTGTTTTTT.

The genes are TRBV5-4 and TRBJ2-1; D gene uncertain. This CDR3 has 12 amino acids. Looked up from germline, CDR1 is SGHNT and CDR2 is YYREEE (reference sequence). Trimming stripped 2 bases from V and 8 bases from J, with 8 bases between. The CDR3 DNA is TGTGCCAGCAGCTTACAGAGTCATGAGCAGTTCTTC. Protein: CASSLQSHEQFF.

The genes are TRBV2 and TRBJ2-7, with TRBD2 matching 7 bases. The CDR3 loop spans 14 amino acids. The germline gives CDR1 SNHLY, CDR2 FYNNEI. V was pared by 2 bases and J by 5 bases, with 6 bases of the junction left unmatched. The CDR3 sequence is CASSESGGVHEQYF. CDR3 in DNA: TGTGCCAGCAGTGAAAGTGGGGGGGTCCACGAGCAGTACTTC.

As concerns this clone: This sample also contains other DNA sequences that code for the same CDR3. The CDR3 spells CASSLTGSYNEQFF. CDR3 in DNA: TGCGCCAGCAGCTTGACAGGGTCCTACAATGAGCAGTTCTTC. The chain links TRBV5-1 to TRBJ2-1, with D perhaps TRBD1 (6 bases). The CDR3 loop spans 14 amino acids. The germline V and J ends were trimmed by 1 base and 1 base, with 6 bases remaining between them. CDR1 and CDR2 from the germline V gene are SGHRS and YFSETQ.

The genes are TRBV10-3 and TRBJ2-7, with D tentatively TRBD1 (8 bases). CDR1 ENHRY and CDR2 SYGVKD come from the germline V gene. The CDR3 extends over 13 amino acids. With 6 bases removed from V and 3 bases from J, the gap between germline ends came to 12 bases. CDR3 protein: CAIRTGEGYEQYF. The CDR3 region has the DNA TGTGCCATCAGGACAGGGGAGGGCTACGAGCAGTACTTC.

V and J are TRBV4-1 and TRBJ1-1; 7 bases map to TRBD1. Germline CDR1 is MGHRA and CDR2 is YSYEKL. With V trimmed by 4 bases and J by 0 bases, 5 bases remained unmatched. This CDR3 has 15 residues. CDR3 sequence: CASSLSGTVNTEAFF. CDR3 nucleotide sequence: TGCGCCAGCAGCCTCTCCGGGACAGTGAACACTGAAGCTTTCTTT.

V and J are TRBV7-2 and TRBJ1-1, with 7 bases lining up with TRBD1. Germline V gene sequence: CDR1 SGHTA, CDR2 FQGNSA. The CDR3 spans 13 residues. V was pared by 4 bases and J by 1 base, with 0 bases of the junction left unmatched. CDR3 residues: CASSWTGNTEAFF. CDR3 coding DNA: TGTGCCAGCAGCTGGACAGGGAACACTGAAGCTTTCTTT.

This clone was seen just once. This sequence joins TRBV7-8 and TRBJ1-1; unclear D gene. The CDR3 consists of 12 residues. V was pared by 5 bases and J by 1 base, with 5 bases between. CDR1 is SGHVS, CDR2 FQNEAQ, per germline. The CDR3 loop reads CASSIRNTEAFF. CDR3 DNA sequence: TGTGCCAGCAGCATCCGGAACACTGAAGCTTTCTTT. The variable domain in full, completed from reference TRBV7-8 and TRBJ1-1, reads GAGVSQSPRYKVAKRGQDVALRCDPISGHVSLFWYQQALGQGPEFLTYFQNEAQLDKSGLPSDRFFAERPEGSVSTLKIQRTQQEDSAVYLCASSIRNTEAFFGQGTRLTVV.

The V and J genes are TRBV19 and TRBJ2-2, with TRBD1 identical over 8 bases. The CDR3 is made up of 14 amino acids. V was pared by 8 bases and J by 6 bases, with 8 bases of the junction left unmatched. Per the germline V gene, CDR1 is LNHDA and CDR2 is SQIVND (reference sequence). DNA of the CDR3: TGTGCCAGTGGAAGGACAGGGCGAGCCGGGGAGCTGTTTTTT. Translating it yields CASGRTGRAGELFF.

This clone has just one count. V gene TRBV5-1 combines with J gene TRBJ2-2; D is unresolved. CDR1 is SGHRS, CDR2 YFSETQ, per germline. V was clipped by 2 bases and J by 0 bases, with 5 bases between them. This CDR3 contains 14 residues. The CDR3 DNA is TGCGCCAGCAGCTTTTCCGCGAACACCGGGGAGCTGTTTTTT. Residues: CASSFSANTGELFF.

This clone was counted a single time. The chain carries TRBV5-6 and TRBJ2-1, with a tentative D call TRBD2 (6 bases). Trimming took 1 base from V and 8 from J, leaving 19 bases between them. Germline V gene sequence: CDR1 SGHDT, CDR2 YYEEEE. This CDR3 comprises 16 residues. Here the CDR3 DNA reads TGTGCCAGCAGCTTGACCGGGTCAGGAGGGTGGCATGAGCAGTTCTTC. Protein product: CASSLTGSGGWHEQFF.